The TCR beta chain described here comes from a study of control samples from healthy donors and cancer patients. Here immunoSEQ multiplex PCR was the method, and the copy in TCRdb shows in-frame clones only, minus some. The data contain 90,000 to 100,000 clones, around three quarters of them seen just once; the ten biggest clones take up more than 9%. Germline loops: CDR1 KGHDR, CDR2 SFDVKD. This CDR3 contains 11 residues. V was clipped by 5 bases and J by 13 bases; unmatched bases: 3. Sequences were obtained from blood. The chain joins TRBV24-1 to TRBJ2-1; 8 bases fit TRBD2. This receptor was taken from a woman in her thirties in good health. CDR3: CATSGLAGQFF. The CDR3 DNA follows: TGTGCCACCAGTGGGTTAGCGGGACAGTTCTTC.